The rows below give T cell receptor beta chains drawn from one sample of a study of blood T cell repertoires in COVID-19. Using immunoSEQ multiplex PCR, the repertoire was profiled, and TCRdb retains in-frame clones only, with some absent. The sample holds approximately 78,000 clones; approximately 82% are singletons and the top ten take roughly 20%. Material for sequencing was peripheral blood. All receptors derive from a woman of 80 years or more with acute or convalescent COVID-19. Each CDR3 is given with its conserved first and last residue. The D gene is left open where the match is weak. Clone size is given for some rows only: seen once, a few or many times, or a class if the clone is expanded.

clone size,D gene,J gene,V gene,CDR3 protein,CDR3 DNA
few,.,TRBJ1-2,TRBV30,CAWKSGRDSSGYTF,TGTGCCTGGAAGTCGGGCAGGGATTCTTCTGGCTACACCTTC
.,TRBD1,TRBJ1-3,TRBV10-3,CAISGGTAGNTIYF,TGTGCCATCAGTGGCGGGACAGCTGGAAACACCATATATTTT
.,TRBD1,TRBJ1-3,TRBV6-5,CATVTGTGSGNTIYF,TGTGCCACCGTTACCGGGACAGGGTCTGGAAACACCATATATTTT
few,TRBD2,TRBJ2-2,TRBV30,CAWSGGGASGELFF,TGTGCCTGGAGCGGCGGGGGGGCCTCCGGGGAGCTGTTTTTT
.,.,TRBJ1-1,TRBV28,CASSSSTGLGTEAFF,.
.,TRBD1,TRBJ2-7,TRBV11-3,CASSLAAGQGAYEQYF,TGTGCCAGCAGCTTAGCTGCGGGACAGGGAGCCTACGAGCAGTACTTC
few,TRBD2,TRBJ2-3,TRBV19,CASSWTSGRGDTQYF,TGTGCCAGTAGCTGGACTAGCGGGCGGGGAGATACGCAGTATTTT
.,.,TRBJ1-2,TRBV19,CASSSSANYGYTF,TGTGCCAGTAGTTCGAGTGCCAACTATGGCTACACCTTC
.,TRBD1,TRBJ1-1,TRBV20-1,CSAWTGVEAFF,TGCAGTGCTTGGACAGGCGTTGAAGCTTTCTTT
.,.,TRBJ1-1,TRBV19,CASSIEGVNTEAFF,TGTGCCAGTAGTATAGAAGGGGTAAACACTGAAGCTTTCTTT
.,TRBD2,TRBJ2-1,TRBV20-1,CSASVFSGRAIYEQFF,TGCAGTGCTAGTGTATTTAGCGGGAGGGCCATATATGAGCAGTTCTTC
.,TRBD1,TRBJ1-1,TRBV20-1,CSPQTGRAFF,TGCAGTCCCCAGACAGGGCGAGCTTTCTTT
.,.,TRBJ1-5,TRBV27,CASSPGHPGSNQPQHF,TGTGCCAGCAGTCCCGGACACCCAGGTAGCAATCAGCCCCAGCATTTT
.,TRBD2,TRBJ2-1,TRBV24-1,CATSSLADANEQFF,TGTGCCACCAGTTCCCTAGCGGACGCGAATGAGCAGTTCTTC
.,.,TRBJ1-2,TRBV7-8,CASSPDSGYTF,TGTGCCAGCAGCCCAGACAGTGGCTACACCTTC
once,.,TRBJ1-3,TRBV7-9,CASSLARGNTIYF,TGTGCCAGCAGCTTAGCGCGCGGAAACACCATATATTTT
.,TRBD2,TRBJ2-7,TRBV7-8,CASSLAPSGTYEQYF,TGTGCCAGCAGCTTAGCGCCCAGCGGGACCTACGAGCAGTACTTC
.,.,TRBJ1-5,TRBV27,CASSGARLSRDSPSIF,.
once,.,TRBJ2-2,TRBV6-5,CASSYPAGELFF,TGTGCCAGCAGTTACCCAGCCGGGGAGCTGTTTTTT
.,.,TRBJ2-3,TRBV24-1,CATSTRRGSTDTQYF,TGTGCCACCAGTACCCGGCGGGGTAGCACAGATACGCAGTATTTT
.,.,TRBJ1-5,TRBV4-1,CASSQAPEGGRPQHF,TGCGCCAGCAGCCAAGCCCCAGAAGGGGGAAGGCCCCAGCATTTT
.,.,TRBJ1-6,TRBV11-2,CASSLDRNSPLHF,TGTGCCAGCAGCTTAGACCGTAATTCACCCCTCCACTTT
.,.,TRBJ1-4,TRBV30,CAWTGQTNEKLFF,TGTGCCTGGACTGGACAGACTAATGAAAAACTGTTTTTT
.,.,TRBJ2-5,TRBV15,CATSRDLQGSLHF,TGTGCCACCAGCAGAGACCTGCAGGGGTCCCTGCACTTC
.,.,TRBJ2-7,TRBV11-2,CASSLRATYEQYF,TGTGCCAGCAGCTTGCGGGCCACCTACGAGCAGTACTTC
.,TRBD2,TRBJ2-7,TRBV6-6,CASSYSTSAYEQYF,TGTGCCAGCAGTTACTCGACTAGCGCATACGAGCAGTACTTC
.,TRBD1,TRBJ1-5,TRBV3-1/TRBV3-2,CASSQETGTGSQPQHF,TGTGCCAGCAGCCAAGAGACCGGGACAGGGAGTCAGCCCCAGCATTTT
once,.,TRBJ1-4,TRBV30,CARGGLNLGEKLFF,TGTGCCCGTGGCGGCCTCAACCTCGGTGAAAAACTGTTTTTT
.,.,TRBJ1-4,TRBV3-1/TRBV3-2,CASSQGGGKLFF,TGTGCCAGCAGCCAAGGGGGCGGAAAACTGTTTTTT
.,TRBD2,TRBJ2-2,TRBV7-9,CASSLGSGGATGELFF,TGTGCCAGCAGCTTAGGCAGCGGGGGAGCCACCGGGGAGCTGTTTTTT
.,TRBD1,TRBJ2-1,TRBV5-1,CASSPGQGPSYNEQFF,TGCGCCAGCAGCCCGGGACAGGGGCCCTCCTACAATGAGCAGTTCTTC
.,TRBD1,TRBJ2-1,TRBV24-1,CATSDAGTVQAEFF,TGTGCCACCAGTGACGCCGGGACAGTACAGGCGGAGTTCTTC
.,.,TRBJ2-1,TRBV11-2,CASSPEGGTRNEQFF,TGTGCCAGCAGCCCCGAGGGAGGGACACGGAATGAGCAGTTCTTC
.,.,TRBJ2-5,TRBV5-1,CASSPGAGGAETQYF,TGCGCCAGCAGCCCGGGGGCTGGGGGGGCAGAGACCCAGTACTTC
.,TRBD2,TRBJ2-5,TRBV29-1,CSVGAGAYQETQYF,TGCAGCGTTGGAGCGGGAGCATACCAAGAGACCCAGTACTTC
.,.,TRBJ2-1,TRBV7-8,CASSLLPWGAYNEQFF,TGTGCCAGCAGCTTACTACCCTGGGGAGCCTACAATGAGCAGTTCTTC
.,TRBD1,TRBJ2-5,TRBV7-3,CASRKRDSPQETQYF,TGTGCCAGCAGAAAAAGGGACAGTCCCCAAGAGACCCAGTACTTC
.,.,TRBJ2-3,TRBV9,CASSVATGRGSTDTQYF,TGTGCCAGCAGCGTAGCTACGGGGCGGGGAAGCACAGATACGCAGTATTTT
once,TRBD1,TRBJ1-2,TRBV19,CASSIDRQGLYGYTF,TGTGCCAGTAGTATAGATCGACAGGGGCTCTATGGCTACACCTTC
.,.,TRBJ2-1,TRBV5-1,CASSLTGYNEQFF,TGCGCCAGCAGCTTGACAGGATACAATGAGCAGTTCTTC
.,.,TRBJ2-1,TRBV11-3,CASSRRSGPTRNEQFF,TGTGCCAGCAGCCGACGTAGCGGCCCCACTAGGAATGAGCAGTTCTTC
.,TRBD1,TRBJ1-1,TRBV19,CASTMTGGTEAFF,TGTGCCAGTACCATGACAGGGGGCACTGAAGCTTTCTTT
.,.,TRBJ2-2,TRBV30,CAWSVGWGVKSGELFF,TGTGCCTGGAGTGTAGGATGGGGAGTCAAGTCCGGGGAGCTGTTTTTT
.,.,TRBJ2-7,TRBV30,CAWSPAGVSSYEQYF,TGTGCCTGGAGTCCCGCAGGCGTTAGCTCCTACGAGCAGTACTTC
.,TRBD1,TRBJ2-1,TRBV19,CASGAGTVANEQFF,TGTGCCAGTGGTGCAGGGACAGTAGCTAATGAGCAGTTCTTC
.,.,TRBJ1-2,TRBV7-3,CASSLADSDNYGYTF,TGTGCCAGCAGCTTAGCCGACAGCGATAACTATGGCTACACCTTC
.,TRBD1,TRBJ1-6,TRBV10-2,CASRSQGANSSPLHF,TGCGCCAGCAGGTCACAGGGGGCCAACTCTTCACCCCTCCACTTT
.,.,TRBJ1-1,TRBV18,CASSPQRRVTEAFF,TGTGCCAGCTCACCACAACGCAGGGTCACTGAAGCTTTCTTT
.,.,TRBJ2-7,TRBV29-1,CSVGEGYEQYF,TGCAGCGTTGGTGAGGGTTACGAGCAGTACTTC
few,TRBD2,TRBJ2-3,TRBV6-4,CASSSAGGQDTQYF,TGTGCCAGCAGCAGCGCGGGGGGGCAAGATACGCAGTATTTT
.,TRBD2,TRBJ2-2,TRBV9,CASSVDKRGPSGGELFF,TGTGCCAGCAGCGTAGACAAGCGGGGGCCCTCGGGCGGGGAGCTGTTTTTT
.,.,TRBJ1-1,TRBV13,CASSSPRGEAFF,TGTGCCAGCAGCTCCCCAAGGGGCGAAGCTTTCTTT
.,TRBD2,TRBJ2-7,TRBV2,CASIAGGTSYEQYF,TGTGCCAGCATCGCGGGGGGAACTTCCTACGAGCAGTACTTC
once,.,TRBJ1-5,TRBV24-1,CATSDNGRNQPQHF,TGTGCCACCAGTGATAACGGTCGCAATCAGCCCCAGCATTTT
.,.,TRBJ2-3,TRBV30,CAWSAITDTQYF,TGTGCCTGGAGTGCTATCACAGATACGCAGTATTTT
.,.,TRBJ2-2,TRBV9,CASSVRGTAVGELFF,TGTGCCAGCAGCGTACGAGGGACTGCCGTGGGGGAGCTGTTTTTT
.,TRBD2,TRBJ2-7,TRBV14,CASSQAGLAGSYEQYF,TGTGCCAGCAGCCAAGCGGGACTAGCGGGATCCTACGAGCAGTACTTC
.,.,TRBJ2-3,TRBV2,CASSDLAGHSGGTDTQYF,TGTGCCAGCAGTGATCTGGCGGGTCACTCCGGTGGCACAGATACGCAGTATTTT
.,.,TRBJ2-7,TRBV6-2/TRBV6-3,CASSYTTGYEQYF,TGTGCCAGCAGTTACACAACAGGGTACGAGCAGTACTTC
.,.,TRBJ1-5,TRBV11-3,CASSLDPGQPQHF,TGTGCCAGCAGCTTAGATCCGGGTCAGCCCCAGCATTTT